This T cell receptor (beta chain) is drawn from a study of blood T cell repertoires in COVID-19. Study context: Donors in the United States, Italy and Spain gave samples during acute or convalescent COVID-19.

V shed 6 bases, J shed 7 bases, and the junction held 7 bases outside the gene matches. CDR3 length: 15 amino acids. Germline V gives CDR1 SEHNR, CDR2 FQNEAQ (reference sequence). Some clones are missing from TCRdb's copy, which holds only in-frame ones; the method was immunoSEQ multiplex PCR. The sample lists 300,000 to 450,000 clones; 70% to 90% were seen once. Individuals aged about 18 to 100 years were recruited from about two dozen US areas. Participant-reported clinical history was the basis for cohort assignment. Recovery meant two consecutive negative NP/OP PCR tests, professional clearance, or resolved symptoms.

The sample comprised PBMCs or T cells enriched from blood (not recorded which). This chain joins TRBV7-9 and TRBJ1-6, with 9 nucleotides matching TRBD1. The TCR comes from a man aged 30 to 45 who had recovered from COVID-19. The DNA of the CDR3 is TGTGCCAGCAGTACCGGGACAGGGATAAATTCACCCCTCCACTTT. Translating gives CASSTGTGINSPLHF.